This T cell receptor beta chain originates from a study of PD-1 blockade in classical Hodgkin lymphoma. Whole-study context: With a 2-week interval, patients received intravenous nivolumab at 3 mg/kg.

Each patient relapsed following autologous stem cell transplantation, and prior brentuximab vedotin exposure differed. Clones were read by immunoSEQ multiplex PCR, and TCRdb kept only the in-frame ones, dropping some. The repertoire has just over 50,000 clones, 73% of them found once; the top ten carry about 15%. CDR1 SGHVS and CDR2 FNYEAQ come from the germline V gene. J was trimmed by 4 bases and V by 5 bases; bases with no gene match: 11. The CDR3 is made up of 15 amino acids. The sample consisted of peripheral blood mononuclear cells (PBMCs), taken before the second cycle of nivolumab. The chain carries TRBV7-6 and TRBJ2-7, with 7 bases fitting TRBD2. The clonotype comes from a human donor with classical Hodgkin lymphoma. This CDR3 reads CASSRRPGEGYEQYF. The CDR3 coding sequence is TGTGCCAGCAGCCGTAGGCCTGGGGAGGGATACGAGCAGTACTTC.